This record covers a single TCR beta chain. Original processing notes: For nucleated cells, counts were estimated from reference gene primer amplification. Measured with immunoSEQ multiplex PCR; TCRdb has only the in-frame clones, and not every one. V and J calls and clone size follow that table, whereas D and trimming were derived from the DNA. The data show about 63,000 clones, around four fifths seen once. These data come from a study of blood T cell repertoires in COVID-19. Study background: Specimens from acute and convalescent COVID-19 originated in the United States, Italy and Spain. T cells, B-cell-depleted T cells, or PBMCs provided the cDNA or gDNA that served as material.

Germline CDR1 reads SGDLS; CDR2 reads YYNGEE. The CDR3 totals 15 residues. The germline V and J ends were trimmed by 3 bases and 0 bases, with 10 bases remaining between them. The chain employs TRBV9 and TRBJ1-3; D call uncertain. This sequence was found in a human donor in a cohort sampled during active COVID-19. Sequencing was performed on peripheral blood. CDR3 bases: TGTGCCAGCAGCGCCCACCGGGGCTCTGGAAACACCATATATTTT. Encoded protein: CASSAHRGSGNTIYF.